This T cell receptor (beta chain) was identified during a study of T cell responses to AZD1222 COVID-19 vaccine. Findings and limits, study-wide: AZD1222 recipients seropositive at baseline numbered only 5 or 6.

A word on this clone: Its cognate antigen is unknown.

Germline assignment: CDR1 SGHNT and CDR2 YENEEA. The CDR3 sequence is 15 residues long. V lost 5 bases to trimming and J lost 7 bases; unmatched junction nucleotides: 8. Some clones are missing from TCRdb's copy, which holds only in-frame ones; the method was immunoSEQ multiplex PCR. Counted here are 200,000 to 300,000 clones, approximately 93% occurring once; the ten biggest clones make up roughly 0.6%. This clonotype originated in an adult in good health. V usage is TRBV11-3 and J usage is TRBJ2-2; 9 bases align to TRBD1. The sample here was peripheral blood, taken on day 0 of AZD1222 vaccination. The DNA for the CDR3 is TGTGCCAGCAGCCTGGACAGGGGAACGATCGGGGAGCTGTTTTTT. Translating gives CASSLDRGTIGELFF.